The 8 T cell receptor beta chains in this list originate from one sample, sequenced in a study of blood T cell repertoires in COVID-19. Repertoires were generated with immunoSEQ multiplex PCR, while TCRdb's copy carries only in-frame clones and drops some. The sample gives some 360,000 clones, approximately 91% of which show up once; approximately 1% is in the top ten. The sequencing input was PBMCs or T cells enriched from blood (not recorded which). The receptors originated from a woman under 40 who had been exposed to COVID-19.

The CDR3 region has the DNA TGTGCCAGCAGCCTACAGGGGGAGACCCAGTACTTC. The encoded protein is CASSLQGETQYF. This chain links TRBV5-4 with TRBJ2-5, with TRBD1 matching 7 bases. CDR3 size: 12 residues. Trimming cost V 4 bases and J 5 bases; bases outside gene matches: 2. Germline CDR1 is SGHNT and CDR2 is YYREEE (reference sequence).

Only one count was recorded for this clone. This chain links TRBV28 with TRBJ1-1; D ambiguous. Germline lookup yields CDR1 MDHEN and CDR2 SYDVKM. The ends were cut back, 5 bases at V and 3 bases at J, with 10 bases in the middle. The CDR3 totals 13 residues. The CDR3 spells CASSPQLDTEAFF. CDR3 in DNA: TGTGCCAGCAGTCCACAATTGGACACTGAAGCTTTCTTT.

The gene calls are TRBV6-1 and TRBJ2-4; 9 bases agree with TRBD2. With 0 bases clipped from V and 8 bases from J, the junction kept 11 bases outside the gene matches. Looked up from germline, CDR1 is MNHNS and CDR2 is SASEGT. The CDR3 is 17 amino acids. CDR3: CASSEAGGAGGWDIQYF. In DNA, the CDR3 is TGTGCCAGCAGTGAAGCGGGAGGAGCGGGAGGCTGGGACATTCAGTACTTC.

This chain's CDR3 is CASSQESQGKPQHF. DNA of the CDR3: TGTGCCAGCAGCCAAGAGTCTCAGGGGAAGCCCCAGCATTTT. The genes are TRBV3-1 (or the pseudogene TRBV3-2) and TRBJ1-5; D perhaps matches TRBD1 (6 bases). The V gene's germline CDR1 is LGHDT and CDR2 YNNKEL (reference sequence). CDR3 length equals 14 residues. Deletions cut 0 bases from V and 8 bases from J, with 11 bases between.

This chain joins TRBV27 and TRBJ2-1, with 13 nucleotides matching TRBD2. The CDR3 extends over 16 amino acids. Germline V CDR1 and CDR2: MNHEY, SMNVEV (reference sequence). V shed 2 bases, J shed 9 bases, and the junction held 7 bases outside the gene matches. The CDR3 sequence: CASSLPTSGRAGEQFF. CDR3 sequence (DNA): TGTGCCAGCAGTTTACCCACTAGCGGGAGGGCGGGTGAGCAGTTCTTC.

This chain links TRBV15 with TRBJ2-7; 7 nucleotides align to TRBD1. Germline trimming cut 1 base from V and 2 bases from J; bases unmatched to any gene: 5. Germline values: CDR1 LNHNV, CDR2 YYDKDF (reference sequence). This CDR3 contains 15 residues. CDR3 loop: CATSRADRTTYEQYF. The CDR3 region has the DNA TGTGCCACCAGCAGAGCGGACAGGACCACCTACGAGCAGTACTTC.

Here the CDR3 reads CASSQEQGGDYGYTF. The CDR3 nucleotides are TGCGCCAGCAGCCAAGAGCAGGGGGGCGACTATGGCTACACCTTC. The chain combines TRBV4-1 with TRBJ1-2; 7 positions agree with TRBD1. CDR3 length: 15 residues. Per germline, CDR1 MGHRA and CDR2 YSYEKL. The trim removed 0 bases at V and 3 bases at J, leaving 4 bases unmatched.

Comments on this clone: Different DNA sequences within this sample yield the same CDR3. In DNA form, the CDR3 reads TGTGCCAGTAGTATCAGCCAAGAGACCCAGTACTTC. Residues: CASSISQETQYF. The rearrangement joins TRBV19 to TRBJ2-5; D unresolved. Deletions cut 3 bases from V and 1 base from J, with 3 bases between. CDR1 and CDR2 (germline): LNHDA, SQIVND (reference sequence). The CDR3 covers 12 residues.